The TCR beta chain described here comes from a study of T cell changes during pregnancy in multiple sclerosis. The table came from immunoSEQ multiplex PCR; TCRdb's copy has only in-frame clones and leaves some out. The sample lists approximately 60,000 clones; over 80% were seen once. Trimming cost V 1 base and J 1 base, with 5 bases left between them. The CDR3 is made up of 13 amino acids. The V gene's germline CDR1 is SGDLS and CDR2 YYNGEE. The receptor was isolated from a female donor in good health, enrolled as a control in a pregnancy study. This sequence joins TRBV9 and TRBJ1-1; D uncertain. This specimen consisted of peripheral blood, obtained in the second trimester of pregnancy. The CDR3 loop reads CASSVSGNTEAFF. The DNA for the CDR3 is TGTGCCAGCAGCGTATCCGGGAACACTGAAGCTTTCTTT.